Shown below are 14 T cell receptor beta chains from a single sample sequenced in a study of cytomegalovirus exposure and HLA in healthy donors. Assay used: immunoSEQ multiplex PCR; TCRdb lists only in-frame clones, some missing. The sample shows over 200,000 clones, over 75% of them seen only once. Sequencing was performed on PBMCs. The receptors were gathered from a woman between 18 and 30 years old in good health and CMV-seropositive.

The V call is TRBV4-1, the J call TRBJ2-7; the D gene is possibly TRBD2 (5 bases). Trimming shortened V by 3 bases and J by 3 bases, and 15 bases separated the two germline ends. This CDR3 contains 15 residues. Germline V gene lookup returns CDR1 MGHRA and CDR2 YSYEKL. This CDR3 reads CASSQRALRDYEQYF. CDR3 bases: TGCGCCAGCAGCCAGAGGGCCCTACGGGACTACGAGCAGTACTTC.

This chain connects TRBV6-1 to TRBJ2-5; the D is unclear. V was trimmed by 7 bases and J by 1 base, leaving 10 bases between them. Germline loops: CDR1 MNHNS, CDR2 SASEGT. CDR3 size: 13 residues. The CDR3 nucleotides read TGTGCCAGCAATTTGGCGGCCCAAGAGACCCAGTACTTC. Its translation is CASNLAAQETQYF.

The CDR3 nucleotides are TGTGCCTGGCTCTCGGACATTGGAAACACCATATATTTT. As protein: CAWLSDIGNTIYF. The V gene is TRBV30, the J gene TRBJ1-3; D may be TRBD1 (5 bases). There are 13 residues in the CDR3. CDR1 and CDR2 (germline): GTSNPN, SVGIG (reference sequence). The V end lost 5 bases, the J end lost 3 bases, and 11 bases lay between the germline ends.

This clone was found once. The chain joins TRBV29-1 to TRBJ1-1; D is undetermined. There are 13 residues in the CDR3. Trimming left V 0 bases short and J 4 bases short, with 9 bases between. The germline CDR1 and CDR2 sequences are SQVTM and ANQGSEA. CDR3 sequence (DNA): TGCAGCGTTGAAGATCCCGGGGTCACTGAAGCTTTCTTT. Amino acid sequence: CSVEDPGVTEAFF. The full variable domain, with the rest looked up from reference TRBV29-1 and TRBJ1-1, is SAVISQKPSRDICQRGTSLTIQCQVDSQVTMMFWYRQQPGQSLTLIATANQGSEATYESGFVIDKFPISRPNLTFSTLTVSNMSPEDSSIYLCSVEDPGVTEAFFGQGTRLTVV.

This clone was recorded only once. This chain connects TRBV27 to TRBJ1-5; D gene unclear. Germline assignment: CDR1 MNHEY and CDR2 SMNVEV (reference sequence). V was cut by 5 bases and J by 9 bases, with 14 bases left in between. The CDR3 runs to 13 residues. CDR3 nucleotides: TGTGCCAGCAGTATCGCCCTGGGAGGGCCCCAGCATTTT. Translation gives CASSIALGGPQHF.

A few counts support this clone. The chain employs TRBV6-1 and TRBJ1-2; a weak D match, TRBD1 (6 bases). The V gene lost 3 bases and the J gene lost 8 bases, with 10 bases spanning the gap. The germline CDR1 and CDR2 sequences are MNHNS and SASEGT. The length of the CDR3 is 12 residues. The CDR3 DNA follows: TGTGCCAGCAGTGATCGGGGGGCGGGCTACACCTTC. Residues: CASSDRGAGYTF.

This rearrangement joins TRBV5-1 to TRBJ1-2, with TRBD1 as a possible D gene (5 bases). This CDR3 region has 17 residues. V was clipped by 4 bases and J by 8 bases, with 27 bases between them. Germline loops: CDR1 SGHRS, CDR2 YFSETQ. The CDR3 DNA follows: TGCGCCAGCAGCCCCGCCGCCTCCGACAGCGCCAGAGGAGGCTACACCTTC. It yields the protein CASSPAASDSARGGYTF.

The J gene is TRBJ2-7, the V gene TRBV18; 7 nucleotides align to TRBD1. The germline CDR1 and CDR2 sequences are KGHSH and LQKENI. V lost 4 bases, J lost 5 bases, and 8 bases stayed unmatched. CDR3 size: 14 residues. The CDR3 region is CASSLQGNLNEQYF. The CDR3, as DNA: TGTGCCAGCTCACTACAGGGGAATCTCAACGAGCAGTACTTC.

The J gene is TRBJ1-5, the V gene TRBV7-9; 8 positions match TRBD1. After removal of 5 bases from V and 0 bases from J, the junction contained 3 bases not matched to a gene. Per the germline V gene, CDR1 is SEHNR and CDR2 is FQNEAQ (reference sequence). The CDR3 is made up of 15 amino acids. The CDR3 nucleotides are TGTGCCAGCAGCCAGGGACAGGATAGCAATCAGCCCCAGCATTTT. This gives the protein CASSQGQDSNQPQHF.

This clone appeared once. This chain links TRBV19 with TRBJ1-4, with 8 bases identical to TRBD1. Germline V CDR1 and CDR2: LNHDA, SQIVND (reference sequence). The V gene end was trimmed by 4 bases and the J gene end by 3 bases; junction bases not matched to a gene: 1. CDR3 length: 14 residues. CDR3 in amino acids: CASSTDRANEKLFF. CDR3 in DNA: TGTGCCAGTAGTACGGACAGGGCTAATGAAAAACTGTTTTTT.

CDR3 DNA: TGCGCCAGCAGCTTGGCAGCCAGGGGGCCAAGAAATGAGCAGTTCTTC. Protein: CASSLAARGPRNEQFF. The chain carries TRBV5-1 and TRBJ2-1; 8 bases line up with TRBD1. Germline trimming cut 0 bases from V and 7 bases from J; bases unmatched to any gene: 9. CDR3 size: 16 residues. Germline lookup yields CDR1 SGHRS and CDR2 YFSETQ.

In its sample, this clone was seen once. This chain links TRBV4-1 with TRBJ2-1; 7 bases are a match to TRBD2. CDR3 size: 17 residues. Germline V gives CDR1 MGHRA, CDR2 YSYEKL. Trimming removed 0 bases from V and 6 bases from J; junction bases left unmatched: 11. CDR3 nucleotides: TGCGCCAGCAGCCAAGACCTCGGAGCGGGACTATTCAATGAGCAGTTCTTC. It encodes CASSQDLGAGLFNEQFF.

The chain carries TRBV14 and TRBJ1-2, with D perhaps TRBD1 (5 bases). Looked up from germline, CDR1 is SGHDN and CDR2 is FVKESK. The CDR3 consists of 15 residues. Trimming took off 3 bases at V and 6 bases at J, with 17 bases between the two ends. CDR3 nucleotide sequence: TGTGCCAGCAGCCATCTTGGACAATTTCCCCATGGCTACACCTTC. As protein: CASSHLGQFPHGYTF.

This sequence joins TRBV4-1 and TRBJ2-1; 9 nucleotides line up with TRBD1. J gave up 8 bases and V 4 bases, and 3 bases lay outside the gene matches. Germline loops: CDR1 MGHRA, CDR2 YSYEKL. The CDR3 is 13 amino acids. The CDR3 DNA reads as TGCGCCAGCAGCCCCCGACAGGGGGATGAGCAGTTCTTC. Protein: CASSPRQGDEQFF.